This entry lists 9 T cell receptor beta chains sequenced from one sample in a study of blood T cell repertoires in COVID-19. TCRdb keeps only in-frame clones here, not all; method: immunoSEQ multiplex PCR. Of about 200,000 clones in the sample, more than 70% are singletons; the top ten hold about 6%. The sample was PBMCs or T cells enriched from blood (not recorded which). The origin of the receptors is a man aged 35-49 years with acute COVID-19.

The chain employs TRBV5-1 and TRBJ2-2, with D possibly matching TRBD2 (5 bases). V was clipped by 8 bases and J by 0 bases, with 11 bases between them. The CDR3 has 14 residues. Looked up from germline, CDR1 is SGHRS and CDR2 is YFSETQ. Here the CDR3 reads CASQSGTNTGELFF. The CDR3 DNA reads as TGCGCCAGTCAAAGCGGAACGAACACCGGGGAGCTGTTTTTT.

V is TRBV11-2 and J is TRBJ2-7; a possible D gene is TRBD2 (6 bases). Germline values: CDR1 SGHAT, CDR2 FQNNGV. V dropped 1 base and J dropped 3 bases, with 13 bases sitting between them. This CDR3 is built from 15 residues. The CDR3, as DNA: TGTGCCAGCAGCTTAGGTAGACTAGAAAGCTACGAGCAGTACTTC. This encodes CASSLGRLESYEQYF.

V usage is TRBV28 and J usage is TRBJ2-5, with 11 bases lining up with TRBD2. V shed 6 bases, J shed 7 bases, and the junction held 10 bases outside the gene matches. Germline-derived CDR1 and CDR2 are MDHEN and SYDVKM. The CDR3 has 15 amino acids. CDR3 sequence reads: CASRLAGGLERTQYF. CDR3 DNA: TGTGCCAGCAGGCTAGCGGGGGGTTTGGAAAGGACCCAGTACTTC.

The chain employs TRBV28 and TRBJ2-1; D ambiguous. Germline V CDR1 and CDR2: MDHEN, SYDVKM. V lost 8 bases to trimming and J lost 5 bases, with 10 bases between them. The CDR3 extends over 12 amino acids. CDR3 residues: CASSEKDNEQFF. The DNA for the CDR3 is TGTGCCAGCTCCGAGAAAGACAATGAGCAGTTCTTC.

The CDR3 loop is CASSLASTSGSDKTQYF. The CDR3 region has the DNA TGTGCCAGCAGCTTAGCGTCGACTAGCGGGAGTGATAAGACCCAGTACTTC. The chain carries TRBV7-6 and TRBJ2-5; TRBD2 agrees at 12 bases. Germline CDR1 is SGHVS and CDR2 is FNYEAQ. The J segment lost 6 bases and the V segment lost 0 bases, leaving 8 bases of the junction unmatched. This CDR3 contains 17 residues.

The V call is TRBV7-3, the J call TRBJ2-1; 12 nucleotides agree with TRBD2. The CDR3 sequence is 15 residues long. Germline values: CDR1 SGHTA, CDR2 FQGTGA. The trim removed 5 bases at V and 9 bases at J, leaving 8 bases unmatched. CDR3 amino acids: CASSLGLAGQAEQFF. CDR3 coding DNA: TGTGCCAGCAGCCTCGGACTAGCGGGACAAGCTGAGCAGTTCTTC.

This clone came up a few times. The V call is TRBV20-1, the J call TRBJ1-4; 7 bases line up with TRBD1. The CDR3 spans 16 residues. The V and J ends lost 7 bases and 5 bases, in that order; junction bases with no gene match: 16. Germline CDR1 DFQATT, CDR2 SNEGSKA (reference sequence). Here the CDR3 reads CSDRDFPGQTNEKLFF. The CDR3, as DNA: TGCAGTGATCGTGACTTTCCGGGACAGACAAATGAAAAACTGTTTTTT.

The chain employs TRBV18 and TRBJ2-1; 10 bases align to TRBD1. The CDR3 covers 16 residues. With 0 bases clipped from V and 4 bases from J, the junction kept 3 bases outside the gene matches. CDR1 KGHSH and CDR2 LQKENI come from the germline V gene. CDR3 sequence (DNA): TGTGCCAGCTCACCACCGACAGGGGGCAGTTACAATGAGCAGTTCTTC. Its protein product is CASSPPTGGSYNEQFF.

The V and J genes are TRBV18 and TRBJ2-1; TRBD2 matches at 11 bases. V lost 5 bases, J lost 0 bases, and 6 bases stayed unmatched. This CDR3 contains 17 residues. Germline lookup yields CDR1 KGHSH and CDR2 LQKENI. CDR3 in amino acids: CASSSRTSGSSYNEQFF. CDR3 bases: TGTGCCAGCTCATCGAGAACTAGCGGGAGCTCCTACAATGAGCAGTTCTTC.